Below, 31 T cell receptor beta chains from the same sample are listed, as sequenced in a study of T cell clonotyping in hematopoietic cell transplantation. Time point of the sample: recipient sample about 28 days before transplant, after cytoreduction. Sequencing was performed with immunoSEQ multiplex PCR; in TCRdb, only in-frame clones are kept and a portion is missing. Of around 15,000 clones detected, 90% to 95% appear once; the ten largest clones hold under 2%. The specimen comprised peripheral blood mononuclear cells, sampled before stem cell transplant. These receptors were taken from a man younger than 35 with biphenotypic leukemia. Some clones in this sample may be carry-over from other donors' samples.

The rearrangement links TRBV27 to TRBJ1-5; no definite D call. The CDR3 runs to 16 residues. Germline V lookup: CDR1 MNHEY, CDR2 SMNVEV (reference sequence). The V end lost 7 bases, the J end lost 0 bases, and 16 bases lay between the germline ends. This chain's CDR3 is CASKAGSWDSNQPQHF. In DNA form, the CDR3 reads TGTGCCAGCAAGGCTGGGAGCTGGGATAGCAATCAGCCCCAGCATTTT.

This rearrangement joins TRBV18 to TRBJ2-5; 7 bases agree with TRBD1. The CDR3 has 13 residues. Trimming at V came to 2 bases and at J to 5 bases, leaving 2 bases not matched to a gene. The germline CDR1 and CDR2 sequences are KGHSH and LQKENI. CDR3 in DNA: TGTGCCAGCTCACCAGGGACAGTGGAGACCCAGTACTTC. This gives the protein CASSPGTVETQYF.

The chain combines TRBV28 with TRBJ2-7; TRBD1 matches at 12 bases. This CDR3 spans 15 amino acids. From germline, CDR1 is MDHEN and CDR2 SYDVKM. After removal of 9 bases from V and 0 bases from J, the junction contained 6 bases not matched to a gene. In DNA, the CDR3 is TGTGCCAGTTCCGGGGACAGGGGGCCCTCCTACGAGCAGTACTTC. Its protein is CASSGDRGPSYEQYF.

The CDR3 region is CASSEYGTGNTGELFF. CDR3 sequence (DNA): TGTGCCAGCAGTGAATATGGGACAGGGAACACCGGGGAGCTGTTTTTT. The chain uses TRBV25-1 and TRBJ2-2, with 8 positions matching TRBD1. The CDR3 loop spans 16 amino acids. V shed 0 bases, J shed 1 base, and the junction held 1 base outside the gene matches. Per the germline V gene, CDR1 is MGHDK and CDR2 is SYGVNS.

The chain joins TRBV5-1 to TRBJ2-1; either TRBD1 or TRBD2 may fit D (5 bases each). V lost 0 bases to trimming and J lost 4 bases, with 14 bases between them. Per germline, CDR1 SGHRS and CDR2 YFSETQ. The CDR3 runs 16 residues. The CDR3 spells CASSLAGTSLYNEQFF. Here the CDR3 DNA reads TGCGCCAGCAGCTTGGCCGGGACGAGCCTTTACAATGAGCAGTTCTTC.

The chain joins TRBV2 to TRBJ1-2; perhaps TRBD1 as D (6 bases). Germline V gene lookup returns CDR1 SNHLY and CDR2 FYNNEI. The CDR3 has 13 residues. Trimming left V 2 bases short and J 6 bases short, with 10 bases between. CDR3 protein: CASSESGADGYTF. CDR3 DNA sequence: TGTGCCAGCAGTGAATCGGGGGCGGATGGCTACACCTTC.

This chain uses TRBV5-6 with TRBJ2-7; 7 bases fit TRBD1. CDR1 and CDR2 from the germline V gene are SGHDT and YYEEEE. After removal of 3 bases from V and 0 bases from J, the junction contained 3 bases not matched to a gene. This CDR3 comprises 14 residues. The DNA of the CDR3 is TGTGCCAGCAGCTGGGACAGACCCTCCTACGAGCAGTACTTC. It is translated as CASSWDRPSYEQYF.

The rearrangement joins TRBV7-2 to TRBJ2-7; D is unclear. V was cut by 2 bases and J by 1 base, with 9 bases left in between. This CDR3 is built from 14 residues. Per the germline V gene, CDR1 is SGHTA and CDR2 is FQGNSA. CDR3 residues: CASSLSLKSYEQYF. CDR3 DNA: TGTGCCAGCAGCTTATCATTAAAATCCTACGAGCAGTACTTC.

The rearrangement links TRBV28 to TRBJ2-7; 15 bases are shared with TRBD2. The germline gives CDR1 MDHEN, CDR2 SYDVKM. V shed 3 bases and J 4 bases; nucleotides not matched to a gene: 16. This CDR3 comprises 20 residues. CDR3: CASSLTGRGLAGGPTYEQYF. In nucleotides, the CDR3 is TGTGCCAGCAGTTTGACGGGCCGCGGACTAGCGGGGGGGCCGACGTACGAGCAGTACTTC. The whole variable domain, remainder taken from reference TRBV28 and TRBJ2-7, is DVKVTQSSRYLVKRTGEKVFLECVQDMDHENMFWYRQDPGLGLRLIYFSYDVKMKEKGDIPEGYSVSREKKERFSLILESASTNQTSMYLCASSLTGRGLAGGPTYEQYFGPGTRLTVT.

The chain joins TRBV19 to TRBJ2-7, with D possibly being TRBD1 or TRBD2 (6 bases each). The germline gives CDR1 LNHDA, CDR2 SQIVND (reference sequence). Trimming left V 2 bases short and J 3 bases short, with 14 bases between. CDR3 length equals 15 residues. Here the CDR3 DNA reads TGTGCCAGTAGTATAAGGTCGAGGGGGGACTACGAGCAGTACTTC. Translated: CASSIRSRGDYEQYF.

V and J are TRBV28 and TRBJ1-1; D is unclear. V was cut by 6 bases and J by 1 base, with 6 bases left in between. Germline loops: CDR1 MDHEN, CDR2 SYDVKM. This CDR3 comprises 12 residues. The CDR3 DNA reads TGTGCCAGCAGCCTGGGGAACACTGAAGCTTTCTTT. Translating gives CASSLGNTEAFF.

The chain joins TRBV10-2 to TRBJ1-5, with TRBD1 as a possible D gene (6 bases). The CDR3 contains 13 residues. Germline V gene lookup returns CDR1 WSHSY and CDR2 SAAADI. Trimming shortened V by 3 bases and J by 7 bases, and 10 bases separated the two germline ends. The CDR3 reads CASSEGGMQPQHF. The CDR3 DNA sequence: TGCGCCAGCAGTGAAGGGGGAATGCAGCCCCAGCATTTT.

The chain links TRBV6-4 to TRBJ2-1; 12 nucleotides agree with TRBD2. The CDR3 has 16 amino acids. Germline V gene lookup returns CDR1 MRHNA and CDR2 SNTAGT. J was trimmed by 5 bases and V by 2 bases; bases with no gene match: 4. As DNA, the CDR3 is TGTGCCAGCAGTGACGTGGCTAGCGGGGGGGACAATGAGCAGTTCTTC. Residues: CASSDVASGGDNEQFF.

For the CDR3, the DNA is TGTGCCAGCACCCCAACGGGGAAGGGGTACCAAGAGACCCAGTACTTC. The encoded protein is CASTPTGKGYQETQYF. The chain combines TRBV7-9 with TRBJ2-5; the D gene could be TRBD1 or TRBD2 (5 bases each). The germline gives CDR1 SEHNR, CDR2 FQNEAQ (reference sequence). With 7 bases removed from V and 0 bases from J, the gap between germline ends came to 18 bases. The CDR3 consists of 16 residues.

This clone came up a few times. This chain links TRBV7-2 with TRBJ2-5; maybe TRBD2 (6 bases). The CDR3 runs 14 residues. CDR1 SGHTA and CDR2 FQGNSA come from the germline V gene. With 6 bases removed from V and 3 bases from J, the gap between germline ends came to 14 bases. For the CDR3, the DNA is TGTGCCAGCAGGCGGGACCGACGCGAAGAGACCCAGTACTTC. Translated: CASRRDRREETQYF.

The V gene is TRBV4-1, the J gene TRBJ2-3; 8 bases are a match to TRBD2. CDR1 and CDR2 (germline): MGHRA, YSYEKL. The V and J ends lost 2 bases and 1 base, in that order; junction bases with no gene match: 5. This CDR3 has 16 residues. The CDR3 DNA sequence: TGCGCCAGCAGCCAAAGACCGGGGGGGGGCACAGATACGCAGTATTTT. It codes for CASSQRPGGGTDTQYF.

This chain connects TRBV11-2 to TRBJ2-4, with D perhaps matching TRBD1 (6 bases). The V gene lost 6 bases and the J gene lost 4 bases, with 13 bases spanning the gap. The length of the CDR3 is 14 residues. Germline values: CDR1 SGHAT, CDR2 FQNNGV. CDR3 sequence: CASSHRTGKNIQYF. The CDR3 nucleotides read TGTGCCAGCAGTCACCGCACAGGGAAAAACATTCAGTACTTC.

This clone was recorded only once. The V call is TRBV2, the J call TRBJ1-6; D remains ambiguous. Germline CDR1 and CDR2: SNHLY and FYNNEI. The CDR3 consists of 12 residues. The V end lost 3 bases, the J end lost 9 bases, and 6 bases lay between the germline ends. CDR3 coding DNA: TGTGCCAGCAGTGAGGGGATTTCACCCCTCCACTTT. It encodes CASSEGISPLHF.

The V call is TRBV6-5, the J call TRBJ1-2; D uncertain. V was shortened by 2 bases and J by 7 bases, with 11 bases between the two germline ends. Looked up from germline, CDR1 is MNHEY and CDR2 is SVGAGI. The CDR3 runs 13 residues. This chain's CDR3 is CASSYLQEGGYTF. In nucleotides, the CDR3 is TGTGCCAGCAGTTACCTCCAGGAGGGTGGCTACACCTTC.

This clone appeared once. The chain uses TRBV28 and TRBJ1-1; 7 bases agree with TRBD1. V shed 6 bases and J 4 bases; nucleotides not matched to a gene: 2. This CDR3 has 12 amino acids. CDR1 MDHEN and CDR2 SYDVKM come from the germline V gene. The CDR3 DNA reads as TGTGCCAGCAGCCAGGGGGTCACTGAAGCTTTCTTT. Translation: CASSQGVTEAFF.

The chain couples TRBV5-1 to TRBJ2-7, with D possibly matching TRBD1 (6 bases). This CDR3 comprises 15 residues. Germline V gives CDR1 SGHRS, CDR2 YFSETQ. V lost 8 bases and J 7 bases, leaving 25 bases between the germline ends. This CDR3 reads CASNPNRAAEGEQYF. The DNA for the CDR3 is TGCGCCAGTAATCCTAACAGGGCGGCCGAGGGAGAGCAGTACTTC.

CDR3 in DNA: TGTGCCAGCAGGGAGACACTCTCCTATAATTCACCCCTCCACTTT. As protein: CASRETLSYNSPLHF. The V gene is TRBV27, the J gene TRBJ1-6; D ambiguous. Germline loops: CDR1 MNHEY, CDR2 SMNVEV (reference sequence). CDR3 size: 15 residues. The V gene lost 6 bases and the J gene lost 0 bases, with 9 bases spanning the gap.

This sequence joins TRBV30 and TRBJ1-1; D is perhaps TRBD1 (5 bases). Trimming cost V 3 bases and J 1 base, with 9 bases left between them. This CDR3 has 13 residues. The germline CDR1 and CDR2 sequences are GTSNPN and SVGIG (reference sequence). The CDR3 nucleotides are TGTGCCTGGAGCTTACAGGCGAACACTGAAGCTTTCTTT. This codes for CAWSLQANTEAFF.

V and J are TRBV19 and TRBJ2-7; 11 bases are shared with TRBD1. Per germline, CDR1 LNHDA and CDR2 SQIVND (reference sequence). V shed 8 bases and J 6 bases; nucleotides not matched to a gene: 12. CDR3 length equals 15 residues. CDR3 residues: CASLSGQGARSEQYF. As DNA, the CDR3 is TGTGCCAGTCTATCAGGACAGGGGGCGCGATCCGAGCAGTACTTC.

The chain is built from TRBV19 and TRBJ2-3; no reliable D call. There are 13 residues in the CDR3. Looked up from germline, CDR1 is LNHDA and CDR2 is SQIVND (reference sequence). The V end was cut by 3 bases, the J end by 5 bases, with 9 bases between. The CDR3 DNA follows: TGTGCCAGTAGTATCGAGCCAGGAGATACGCAGTATTTT. It yields the protein CASSIEPGDTQYF. The entire variable domain, with the rest obtained from reference TRBV19 and TRBJ2-3, is as follows: DGGITQSPKYLFRKEGQNVTLSCEQNLNHDAMYWYRQDPGQGLRLIYYSQIVNDFQKGDIAEGYSVSREKKESFPLTVTSAQKNPTAFYLCASSIEPGDTQYFGPGTRLTVL.

This clone was counted a single time. This rearrangement joins TRBV9 to TRBJ2-1, with 8 bases that match TRBD2. This CDR3 contains 15 residues. J was trimmed by 4 bases and V by 3 bases; bases with no gene match: 6. In germline, CDR1 is SGDLS, CDR2 YYNGEE. CDR3 coding DNA: TGTGCCAGCAGCGCGAGGGCTAGCGGGTACAATGAGCAGTTCTTC. Its translation is CASSARASGYNEQFF.

This chain connects TRBV7-3 to TRBJ2-1; 10 positions match TRBD1. This CDR3 has 15 residues. The J segment lost 6 bases and the V segment lost 5 bases, leaving 7 bases of the junction unmatched. CDR1 and CDR2 from the germline V gene are SGHTA and FQGTGA. CDR3 region: CASSEGDRGTNEQFF. In DNA form, the CDR3 reads TGTGCCAGCAGCGAGGGGGACAGGGGCACCAATGAGCAGTTCTTC.

The J gene is TRBJ1-2, the V gene TRBV28, with TRBD1 matching 9 bases. Trimming at V came to 5 bases and at J to 4 bases, leaving 8 bases not matched to a gene. Looked up from germline, CDR1 is MDHEN and CDR2 is SYDVKM. The CDR3 sequence is 15 residues long. CDR3 in amino acids: CASSPGTGIFYGYTF. The DNA for the CDR3 is TGTGCCAGCAGTCCTGGGACAGGGATATTCTATGGCTACACCTTC.

The chain has TRBV5-6 and TRBJ2-7, with 7 bases that match TRBD2. After removal of 6 bases from V and 2 bases from J, the junction contained 8 bases not matched to a gene. Germline loops: CDR1 SGHDT, CDR2 YYEEEE. The CDR3 extends over 14 amino acids. The CDR3 loop is CASTTVGGTYEQYF. The CDR3 DNA reads TGTGCCAGCACCACAGTGGGAGGGACCTACGAGCAGTACTTC.

V gene TRBV7-8 combines with J gene TRBJ2-3; 9 bases line up with TRBD2. Germline V gene sequence: CDR1 SGHVS, CDR2 FQNEAQ. V was clipped by 0 bases and J by 9 bases; unmatched bases: 10. The CDR3 is 16 amino acids. In DNA, the CDR3 is TGTGCCAGCAGCTTAGCGGGAGCGGGGGGACCAGGGACGCAGTATTTT. Translation gives CASSLAGAGGPGTQYF.

CDR3 sequence (DNA): TGTGCCAGCAGCTTGGATCCTATCCGGGAGCAGTACTTC. It codes for CASSLDPIREQYF. This chain connects TRBV5-4 to TRBJ2-7; no clear D gene. V lost 0 bases, J lost 7 bases, and 11 bases lay in between. Germline lookup yields CDR1 SGHNT and CDR2 YYREEE (reference sequence). This CDR3 comprises 13 residues. The variable domain in full, completed from reference TRBV5-4 and TRBJ2-7, reads ETGVTQSPTHLIKTRGQQVTLRCSSQSGHNTVSWYQQALGQGPQFIFQYYREEENGRGNFPPRFSGLQFPNYSSELNVNALELDDSALYLCASSLDPIREQYFGPGTRLTVT.